Included here is one TCR beta chain sequence, with context. The entry originates in a study of blood T cell repertoires in COVID-19. Whole-study context: Researchers got acute and convalescent COVID-19 samples from the United States, Italy and Spain.

J was trimmed by 6 bases and V by 4 bases; bases with no gene match: 16. Germline V gene lookup returns CDR1 SGHKS and CDR2 YYEKEE (reference sequence). This CDR3 contains 17 residues. The authors' processing: The assay estimated nucleated cells by amplifying reference gene primers. Only in-frame clones appear in the TCRdb table, and some are missing; sequencing was by immunoSEQ multiplex PCR. V and J calls and clone size are those listed in that table; D and trimming were worked out from the DNA. The table has around 700,000 clones, about 87% seen once. The chain has TRBV5-5 and TRBJ1-2; the match to TRBD1 covers 9 bases. The receptor's source is a woman younger than 30 with acute or convalescent COVID-19. Sequenced: peripheral blood. The CDR3 nucleotides are TGTGCCAGCAGCCCCCCGGGGACAGGGTTACATCACAATGGCTACACCTTC. It translates to CASSPPGTGLHHNGYTF.